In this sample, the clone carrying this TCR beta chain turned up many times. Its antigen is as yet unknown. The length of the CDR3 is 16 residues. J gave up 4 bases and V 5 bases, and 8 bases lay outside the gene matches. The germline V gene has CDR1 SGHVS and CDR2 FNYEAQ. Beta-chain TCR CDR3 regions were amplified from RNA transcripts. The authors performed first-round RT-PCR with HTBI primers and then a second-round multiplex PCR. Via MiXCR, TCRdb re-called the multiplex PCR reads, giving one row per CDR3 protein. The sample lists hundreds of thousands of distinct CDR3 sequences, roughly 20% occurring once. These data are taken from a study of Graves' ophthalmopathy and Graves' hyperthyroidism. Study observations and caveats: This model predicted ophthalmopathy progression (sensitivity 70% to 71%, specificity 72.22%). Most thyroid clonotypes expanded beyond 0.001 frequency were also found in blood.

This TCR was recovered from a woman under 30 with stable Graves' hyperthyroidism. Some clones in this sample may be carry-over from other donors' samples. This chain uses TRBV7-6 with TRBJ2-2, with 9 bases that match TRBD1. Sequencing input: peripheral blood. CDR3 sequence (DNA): TGTGCCAGCAGCCAACCGGGACAGGGTGGCACCGGGGAGCTGTTTTTT. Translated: CASSQPGQGGTGELFF.